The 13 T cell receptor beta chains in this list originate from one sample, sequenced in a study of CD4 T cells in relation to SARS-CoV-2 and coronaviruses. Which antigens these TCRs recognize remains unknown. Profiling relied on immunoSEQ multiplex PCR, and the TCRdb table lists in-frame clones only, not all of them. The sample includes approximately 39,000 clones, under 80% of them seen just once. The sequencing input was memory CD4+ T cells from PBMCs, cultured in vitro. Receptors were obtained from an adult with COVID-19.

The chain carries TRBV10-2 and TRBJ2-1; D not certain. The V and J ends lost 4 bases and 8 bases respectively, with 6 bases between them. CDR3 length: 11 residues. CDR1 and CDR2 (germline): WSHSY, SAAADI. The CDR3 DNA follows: TGCGCCAGCAGTGTCAGATATGAGCAGTTCTTC. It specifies CASSVRYEQFF.

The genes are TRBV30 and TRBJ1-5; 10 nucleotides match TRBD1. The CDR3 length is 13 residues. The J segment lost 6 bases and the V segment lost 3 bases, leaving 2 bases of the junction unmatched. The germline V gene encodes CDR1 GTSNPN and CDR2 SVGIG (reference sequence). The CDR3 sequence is CAWRGQGIQPQHF. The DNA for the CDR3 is TGTGCCTGGAGGGGACAGGGGATTCAGCCCCAGCATTTT. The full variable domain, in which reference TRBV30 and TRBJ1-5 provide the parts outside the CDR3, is SQTIHQWPATLVQPVGSPLSLECTVEGTSNPNLYWYRQAAGRGLQLLFYSVGIGQISSEVPQNLSASRPQDRQFILSSKKLLLSDSGFYLCAWRGQGIQPQHFGDGTRLSIL.

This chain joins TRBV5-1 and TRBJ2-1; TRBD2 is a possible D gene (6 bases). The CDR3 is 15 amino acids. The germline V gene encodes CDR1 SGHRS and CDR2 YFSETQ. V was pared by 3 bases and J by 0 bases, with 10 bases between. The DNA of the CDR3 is TGCGCCAGCAGCTCGGGGGAGCTCTCCTACAATGAGCAGTTCTTC. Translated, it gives CASSSGELSYNEQFF.

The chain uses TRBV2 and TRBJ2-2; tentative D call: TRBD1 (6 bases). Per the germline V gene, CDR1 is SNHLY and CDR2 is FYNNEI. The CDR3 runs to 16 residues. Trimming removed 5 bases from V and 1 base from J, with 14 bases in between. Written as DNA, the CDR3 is TGTGCCAGCAGTCCACCGGGACACCAGAACACCGGGGAGCTGTTTTTT. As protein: CASSPPGHQNTGELFF.

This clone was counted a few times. CDR3 nucleotides: TGCGCCAGCAGTTACGATGAGCAGTTCTTC. This translates into CASSYDEQFF. This chain connects TRBV10-2 to TRBJ2-1; no definite D call. Trimming stripped 5 bases from V and 8 bases from J, with 4 bases between. CDR1 is WSHSY, CDR2 SAAADI, per germline. The CDR3 has 10 amino acids.

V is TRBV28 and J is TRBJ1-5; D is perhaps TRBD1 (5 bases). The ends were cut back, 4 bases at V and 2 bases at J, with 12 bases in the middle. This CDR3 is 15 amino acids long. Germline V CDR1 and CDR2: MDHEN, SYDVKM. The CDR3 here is CASSSPRGRNQPQHF. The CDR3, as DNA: TGTGCCAGCAGTTCCCCGAGGGGACGCAATCAGCCCCAGCATTTT.

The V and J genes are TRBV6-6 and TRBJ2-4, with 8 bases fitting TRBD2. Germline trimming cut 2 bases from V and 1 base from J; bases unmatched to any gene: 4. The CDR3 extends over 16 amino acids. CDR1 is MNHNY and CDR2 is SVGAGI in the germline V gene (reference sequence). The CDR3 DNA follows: TGTGCCAGCAGTTACCGGGAGGGGTCCGCCAAAAACATTCAGTACTTC. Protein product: CASSYREGSAKNIQYF.

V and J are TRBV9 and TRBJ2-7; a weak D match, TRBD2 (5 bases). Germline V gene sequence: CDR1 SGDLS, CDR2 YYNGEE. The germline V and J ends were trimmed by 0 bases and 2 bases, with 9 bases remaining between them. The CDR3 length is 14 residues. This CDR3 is CASSVAGSAYEQYF. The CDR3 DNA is TGTGCCAGCAGCGTAGCGGGGTCAGCCTACGAGCAGTACTTC.

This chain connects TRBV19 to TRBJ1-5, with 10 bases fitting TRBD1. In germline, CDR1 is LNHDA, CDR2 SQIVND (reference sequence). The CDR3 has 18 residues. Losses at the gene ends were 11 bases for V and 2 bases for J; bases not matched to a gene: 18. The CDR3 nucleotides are TGTGCCTCTAGAAGGGGGACAGGGGATGGGTACCGCAATCAGCCCCAGCATTTT. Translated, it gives CASRRGTGDGYRNQPQHF.

CDR3 coding DNA: TGTGCCAGCAGCTTAGAATGGTCCACCGCGACGCAGTACTTC. This gives the protein CASSLEWSTATQYF. V and J are TRBV7-9 and TRBJ2-7; D uncertain. Trimming took off 1 base at V and 9 bases at J, with 16 bases between the two ends. Per germline, CDR1 SEHNR and CDR2 FQNEAQ (reference sequence). The CDR3 runs 14 residues.

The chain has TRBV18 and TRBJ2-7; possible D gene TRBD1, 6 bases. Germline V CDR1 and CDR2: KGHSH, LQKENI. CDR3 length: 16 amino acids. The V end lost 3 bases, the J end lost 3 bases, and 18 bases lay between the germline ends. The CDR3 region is CASSPQGPTVIYEQYF. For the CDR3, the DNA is TGTGCCAGCTCACCCCAGGGGCCAACCGTAATCTACGAGCAGTACTTC.

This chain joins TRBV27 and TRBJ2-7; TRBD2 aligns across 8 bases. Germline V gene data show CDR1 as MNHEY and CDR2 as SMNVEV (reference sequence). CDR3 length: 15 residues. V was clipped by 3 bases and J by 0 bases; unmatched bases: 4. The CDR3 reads CASSLGGTSSYEQYF. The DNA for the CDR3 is TGTGCCAGCAGTTTGGGTGGGACTAGCTCCTACGAGCAGTACTTC.

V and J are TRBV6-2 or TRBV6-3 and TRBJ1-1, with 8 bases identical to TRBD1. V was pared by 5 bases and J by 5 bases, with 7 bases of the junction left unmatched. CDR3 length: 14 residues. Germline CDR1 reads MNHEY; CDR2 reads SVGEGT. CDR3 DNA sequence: TGTGCCAGCAGTACTAGACAGGGGAGGACTGAAGCTTTCTTT. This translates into CASSTRQGRTEAFF.